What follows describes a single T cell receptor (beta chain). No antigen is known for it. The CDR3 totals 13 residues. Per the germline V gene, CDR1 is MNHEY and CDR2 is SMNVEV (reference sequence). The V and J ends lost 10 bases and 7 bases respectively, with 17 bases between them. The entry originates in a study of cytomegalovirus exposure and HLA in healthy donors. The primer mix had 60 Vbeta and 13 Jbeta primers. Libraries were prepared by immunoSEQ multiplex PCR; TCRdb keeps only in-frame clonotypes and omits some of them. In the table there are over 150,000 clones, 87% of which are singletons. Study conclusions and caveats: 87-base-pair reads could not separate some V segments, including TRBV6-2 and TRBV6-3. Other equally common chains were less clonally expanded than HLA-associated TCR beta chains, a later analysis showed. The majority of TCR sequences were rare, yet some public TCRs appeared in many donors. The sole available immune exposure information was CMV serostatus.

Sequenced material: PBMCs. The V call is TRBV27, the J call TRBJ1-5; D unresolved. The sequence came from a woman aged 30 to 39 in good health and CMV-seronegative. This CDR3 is CATPRAYPQPQHF. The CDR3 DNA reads TGTGCCACCCCCCGAGCTTACCCGCAGCCCCAGCATTTT.